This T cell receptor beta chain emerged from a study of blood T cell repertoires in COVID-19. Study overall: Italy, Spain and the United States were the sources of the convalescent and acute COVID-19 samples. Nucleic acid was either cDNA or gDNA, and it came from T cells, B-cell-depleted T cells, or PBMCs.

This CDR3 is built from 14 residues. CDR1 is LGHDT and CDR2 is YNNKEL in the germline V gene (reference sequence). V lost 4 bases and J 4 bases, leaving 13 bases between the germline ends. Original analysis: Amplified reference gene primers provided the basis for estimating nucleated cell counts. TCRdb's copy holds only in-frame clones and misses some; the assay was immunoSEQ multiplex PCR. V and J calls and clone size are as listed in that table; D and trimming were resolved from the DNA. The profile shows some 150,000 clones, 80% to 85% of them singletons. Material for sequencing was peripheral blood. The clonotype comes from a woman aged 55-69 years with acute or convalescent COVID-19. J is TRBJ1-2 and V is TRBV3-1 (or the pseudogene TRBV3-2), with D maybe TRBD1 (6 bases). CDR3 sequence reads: CASSLRTAIYGYTF. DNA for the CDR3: TGTGCCAGCAGCCTCCGGACAGCCATCTATGGCTACACCTTC.